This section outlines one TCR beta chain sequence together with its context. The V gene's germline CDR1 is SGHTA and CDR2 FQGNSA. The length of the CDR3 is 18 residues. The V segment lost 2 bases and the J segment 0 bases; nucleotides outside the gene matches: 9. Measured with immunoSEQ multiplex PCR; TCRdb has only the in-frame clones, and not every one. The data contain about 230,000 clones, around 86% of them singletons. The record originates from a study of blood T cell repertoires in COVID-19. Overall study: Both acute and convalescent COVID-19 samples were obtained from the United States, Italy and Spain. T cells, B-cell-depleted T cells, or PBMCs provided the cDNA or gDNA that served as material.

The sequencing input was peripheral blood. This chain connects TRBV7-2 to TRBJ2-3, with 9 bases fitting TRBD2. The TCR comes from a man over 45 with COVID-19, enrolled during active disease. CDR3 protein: CASSLIAAAGGSTDTQYF. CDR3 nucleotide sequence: TGTGCCAGCAGCTTAATAGCTGCGGCGGGAGGGAGCACAGATACGCAGTATTTT.